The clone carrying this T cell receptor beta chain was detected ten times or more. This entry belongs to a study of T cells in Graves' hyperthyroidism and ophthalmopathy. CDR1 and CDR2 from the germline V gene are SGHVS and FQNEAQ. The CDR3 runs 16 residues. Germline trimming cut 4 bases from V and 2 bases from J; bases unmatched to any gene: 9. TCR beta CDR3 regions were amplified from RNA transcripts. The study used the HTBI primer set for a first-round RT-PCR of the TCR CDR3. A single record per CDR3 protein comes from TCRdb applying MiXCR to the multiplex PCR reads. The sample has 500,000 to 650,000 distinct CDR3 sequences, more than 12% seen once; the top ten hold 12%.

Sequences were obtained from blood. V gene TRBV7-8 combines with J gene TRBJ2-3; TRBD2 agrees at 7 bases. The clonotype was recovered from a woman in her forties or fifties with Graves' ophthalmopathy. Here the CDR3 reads CASSYLADLITDTQYF. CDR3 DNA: TGTGCCAGCAGCTATCTAGCGGACCTTATCACAGATACGCAGTATTTT.